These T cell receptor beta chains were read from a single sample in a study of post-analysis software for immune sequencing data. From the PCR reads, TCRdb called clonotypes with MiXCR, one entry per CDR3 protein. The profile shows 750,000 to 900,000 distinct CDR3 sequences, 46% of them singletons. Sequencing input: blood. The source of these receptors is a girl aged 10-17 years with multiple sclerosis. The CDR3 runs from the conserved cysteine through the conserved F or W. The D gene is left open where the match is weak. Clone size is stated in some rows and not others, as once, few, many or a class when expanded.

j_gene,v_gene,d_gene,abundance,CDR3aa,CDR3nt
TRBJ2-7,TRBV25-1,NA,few,CASSEGFGGSYEQYF,TGTGCCAGCAGTGAAGGGTTTGGAGGGTCGTACGAGCAGTACTTC
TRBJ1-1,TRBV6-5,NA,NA,CASSYSPELRAFF,TGTGCCAGCAGTTACTCCCCGGAACTACGAGCTTTCTTT
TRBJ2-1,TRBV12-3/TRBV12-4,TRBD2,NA,CASSSGLGGRDEQFF,TGTGCCAGCAGTTCGGGACTAGGGGGAAGGGATGAGCAGTTCTTC
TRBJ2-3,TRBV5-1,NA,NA,CASSLSTTTDTQYF,TGCGCCAGCAGCTTATCAACTACGACAGATACGCAGTATTTT
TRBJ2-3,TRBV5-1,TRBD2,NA,CASSFGTSGTDTQYF,TGCGCCAGCAGCTTCGGGACTAGCGGCACAGATACGCAGTATTTT
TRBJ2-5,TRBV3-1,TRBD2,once,CASSQETSGRSETQYF,TGTGCCAGCAGCCAAGAGACTAGCGGGAGGAGTGAGACCCAGTACTTC
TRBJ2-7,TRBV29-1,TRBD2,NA,CSARTSGLYEQYF,TGCAGCGCAAGGACTAGCGGACTCTACGAGCAGTACTTC
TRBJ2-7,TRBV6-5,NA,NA,CASRLGRESSYEQYF,TGTGCCAGCAGACTCGGTCGGGAGTCGTCCTACGAGCAGTACTTC
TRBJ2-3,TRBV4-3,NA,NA,CASSQEGRVWDTQYF,TGCGCCAGCAGCCAAGAAGGCAGGGTGTGGGATACGCAGTATTTT
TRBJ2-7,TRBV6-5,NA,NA,CASSYSPPVRDFNYEQYF,TGTGCCAGCAGTTACTCTCCCCCGGTGAGGGACTTCAACTACGAGCAGTACTTC
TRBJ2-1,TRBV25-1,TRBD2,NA,CASRGTSGRNEQFF,TGTGCCAGCAGGGGGACTAGCGGGAGAAATGAGCAGTTCTTC
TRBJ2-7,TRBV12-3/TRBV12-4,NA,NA,CASSLRWGPQDEQYF,TGTGCCAGCAGTTTAAGGTGGGGCCCTCAGGACGAGCAGTACTTC
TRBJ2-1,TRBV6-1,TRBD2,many,CASSSSQRDSQFF,TGTGCCAGCAGTTCCTCACAGCGGGACTCGCAGTTCTTC